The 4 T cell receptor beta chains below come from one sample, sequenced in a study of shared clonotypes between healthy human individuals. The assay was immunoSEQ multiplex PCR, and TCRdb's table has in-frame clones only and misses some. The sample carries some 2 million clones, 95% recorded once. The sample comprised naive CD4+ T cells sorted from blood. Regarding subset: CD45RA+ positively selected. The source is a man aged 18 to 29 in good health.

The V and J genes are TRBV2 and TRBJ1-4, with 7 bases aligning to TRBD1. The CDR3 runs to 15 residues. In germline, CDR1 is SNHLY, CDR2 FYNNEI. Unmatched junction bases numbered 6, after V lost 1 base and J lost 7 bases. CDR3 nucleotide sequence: TGTGCCAGCAGTGAAGAGGGGGCAGCTGCTGAAAAACTGTTTTTT. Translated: CASSEEGAAAEKLFF.

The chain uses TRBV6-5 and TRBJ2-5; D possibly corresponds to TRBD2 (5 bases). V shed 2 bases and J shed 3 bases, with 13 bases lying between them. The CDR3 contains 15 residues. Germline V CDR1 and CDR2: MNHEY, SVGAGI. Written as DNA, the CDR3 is TGTGCCAGCAGTTACGGAGGACGAGTGGAAGAGACCCAGTACTTC. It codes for CASSYGGRVEETQYF.

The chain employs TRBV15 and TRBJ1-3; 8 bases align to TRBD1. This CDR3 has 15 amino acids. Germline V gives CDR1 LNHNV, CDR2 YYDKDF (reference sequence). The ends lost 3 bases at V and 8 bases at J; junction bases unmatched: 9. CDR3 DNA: TGTGCCACCAGCAGTCAGGGGGCTGGCGTAGACACCATATATTTT. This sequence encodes CATSSQGAGVDTIYF.

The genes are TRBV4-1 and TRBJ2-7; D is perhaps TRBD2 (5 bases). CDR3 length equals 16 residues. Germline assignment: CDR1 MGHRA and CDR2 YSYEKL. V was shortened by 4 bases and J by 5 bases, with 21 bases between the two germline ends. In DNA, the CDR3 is TGCGCCAGCAGCCGGCTGACTGCCGGGGTTAGCGACGAGCAGTACTTC. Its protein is CASSRLTAGVSDEQYF.